The rows below give T cell receptor beta chains drawn from one sample of a study of early T cells in non-severe SARS-CoV-2 infection. TCRdb re-called the 5' RACE reads through MiXCR, storing one row per CDR3 protein. The table shows tens of thousands of distinct CDR3 sequences, with roughly 5% occurring only once. Sequencing input: whole blood. The receptors originated from an adult who was a healthcare worker with PCR-confirmed SARS-CoV-2 infection or an uninfected control (not recorded which). CDR3s leave out the opening cysteine and the closing phenylalanine or tryptophan. The D gene is left open where the match is weak.

d_gene: TRBD2
v_gene: TRBV6-4
CDR3aa: TSSYEAGEDTQY

d_gene: NA
v_gene: TRBV7-2
CDR3aa: ASSFSQGQWSSYEQY

d_gene: NA
v_gene: TRBV7-6
CDR3aa: ASSRDRQDTGELF

d_gene: NA
v_gene: TRBV5-8
CDR3aa: ASTRVYGEQF

d_gene: NA
v_gene: TRBV27
CDR3aa: ATRRLDNHEQY

d_gene: TRBD1
v_gene: TRBV29-1
CDR3aa: SVVTGTGGEAF

d_gene: TRBD2
v_gene: TRBV7-9
CDR3aa: ASSPGLAGGPNNEQF

d_gene: NA
v_gene: TRBV7-9
CDR3aa: ASSSTRQSPAF

d_gene: NA
v_gene: TRBV11-2
CDR3aa: ASSNDDTYEQY

d_gene: TRBD2
v_gene: TRBV4-1
CDR3aa: ASGLAVYNEQF

d_gene: NA
v_gene: TRBV29-1
CDR3aa: SVVPSGSPSTDTQY

d_gene: TRBD2
v_gene: TRBV12-3/TRBV12-4
CDR3aa: ASSTEREGNEQF

d_gene: NA
v_gene: TRBV7-9
CDR3aa: ASSWGGGYEQY

d_gene: NA
v_gene: TRBV5-1
CDR3aa: ASSLWDPVDEQF

d_gene: NA
v_gene: TRBV7-2
CDR3aa: ASSLALPGGGPPLH

d_gene: NA
v_gene: TRBV5-1
CDR3aa: ASSPLARSGETQY

d_gene: TRBD1
v_gene: TRBV30
CDR3aa: AWSAQQGRAETQY

d_gene: TRBD2
v_gene: TRBV27
CDR3aa: ASSSLPQRGDFYNEQF

d_gene: NA
v_gene: TRBV7-9
CDR3aa: ASSPRGPDTQY

d_gene: TRBD2
v_gene: TRBV25-1
CDR3aa: ASSAGEKETQY

d_gene: NA
v_gene: TRBV4-3
CDR3aa: ASSQDGYGTEAF

d_gene: NA
v_gene: TRBV7-9
CDR3aa: ASRFPGQNTEAF

d_gene: TRBD2
v_gene: TRBV7-9
CDR3aa: ASSSTSGSGTDTQY

d_gene: NA
v_gene: TRBV21-1
CDR3aa: ASSSGSIQPYEQY